These 14 T cell receptor beta chains share one sample of origin, sequenced in a study of patients and donors after allogeneic stem cell transplantation. TCRdb independently ran MiXCR on the RT-PCR reads; one entry per CDR3 protein. The profile covers about 230,000 distinct CDR3 sequences, with 13% to 15% appearing a single time and roughly 11% taken by the ten largest. Sequencing used blood, either unsorted or a sorted T cell fraction (not recorded which). The origin of the receptors is a human donor who was either an allogeneic HSCT recipient or a stem cell or donor lymphocyte infusion donor (not recorded which). It is not recorded whose cells these are; they may come from a transplant donor.

The chain couples TRBV15 to TRBJ1-5; TRBD1 agrees at 10 bases. The junction had 6 bases not matched to a gene; V was cut back by 3 bases and J by 7 bases. The germline V gene has CDR1 LNHNV and CDR2 YYDKDF (reference sequence). This CDR3 has 15 residues. For the CDR3, the DNA is TGTGCCACCAGCAGGAGACAGGGGGCACGCCAGCCCCAGCATTTT. Its protein is CATSRRQGARQPQHF.

Ten or more counts support this clonotype. This chain links TRBV6-1 with TRBJ2-3, with D maybe TRBD2 (6 bases). CDR3 length: 15 amino acids. Trimming cost V 3 bases and J 0 bases, with 10 bases left between them. Per germline, CDR1 MNHNS and CDR2 SASEGT. The CDR3 is CASSDLGTSTDTQYF. The CDR3 DNA sequence: TGTGCCAGCAGTGATCTCGGGACTAGCACAGATACGCAGTATTTT.

This clonotype was recorded many times. This chain links TRBV4-3 with TRBJ2-6, with D possibly TRBD1 on 6 matching bases. Germline V gene data show CDR1 as LGHNA and CDR2 as YSLEER. The CDR3 consists of 16 residues. With 5 bases removed from V and 0 bases from J, the gap between germline ends came to 11 bases. The CDR3 DNA is TGCGCCAGCAGCAATAGGGGGTTCTCTGGGGCCAACGTCCTGACTTTC. This encodes CASSNRGFSGANVLTF.

The chain carries TRBV9 and TRBJ2-1; D ambiguous. CDR3 length: 13 amino acids. Germline CDR1 is SGDLS and CDR2 is YYNGEE. Trimming shortened V by 0 bases and J by 12 bases, and 13 bases separated the two germline ends. CDR3 sequence: CASSVAGGPVQFF. CDR3 in DNA: TGTGCCAGCAGCGTAGCAGGCGGTCCGGTGCAGTTCTTC.

The chain carries TRBV4-2 and TRBJ2-5; the D is unclear. The CDR3 totals 14 residues. Trimming took off 1 base at V and 6 bases at J, with 12 bases between the two ends. From germline, CDR1 is LGHNA and CDR2 YNFKEQ. In DNA form, the CDR3 reads TGTGCCAGCAGCCAAGGCGGTAGCTCTCAGACCCAGTACTTC. Its protein is CASSQGGSSQTQYF.

V gene TRBV5-1 combines with J gene TRBJ2-2; 7 bases line up with TRBD1. Germline CDR1 SGHRS, CDR2 YFSETQ. This CDR3 has 16 amino acids. V trimming: 3 bases; J trimming: 4 bases; junction bases outside the gene matches: 9. Here the CDR3 DNA reads TGCGCCAGCAGCTCTCTCGGTGCAGGGGGCACCGGGGAGCTGTTTTTT. Protein: CASSSLGAGGTGELFF.

This clonotype came up many times. The chain combines TRBV20-1 with TRBJ1-1; D may be TRBD1 (6 bases). V lost 5 bases, J lost 5 bases, and 18 bases lay in between. From germline, CDR1 is DFQATT and CDR2 SNEGSKA (reference sequence). The CDR3 runs 14 residues. The CDR3 coding sequence is TGCAGTGCTCACGACGGGACAATGAGGACTGAAGCTTTCTTT. Its protein product is CSAHDGTMRTEAFF.

This clonotype qualifies as medium-sized. The rearrangement links TRBV5-1 to TRBJ2-5; D might be TRBD1 (6 bases). This CDR3 comprises 12 residues. Deletions cut 5 bases from V and 1 base from J, with 6 bases between. From germline, CDR1 is SGHRS and CDR2 YFSETQ. CDR3 sequence reads: CASRDSQETQYF. CDR3 sequence (DNA): TGCGCCAGCAGGGACAGCCAAGAGACCCAGTACTTC.

This clonotype appeared many times. The CDR3 sequence is CASSLNPGPNYGYTF. The CDR3 nucleotides are TGTGCCAGCAGCTTAAACCCGGGACCTAACTATGGCTACACCTTC. The chain uses TRBV7-2 and TRBJ1-2, with D possibly TRBD1 on 5 matching bases. Deletions cut 2 bases from V and 0 bases from J, with 10 bases between. The CDR3 has 15 amino acids. Germline lookup yields CDR1 SGHTA and CDR2 FQGNSA.

This clonotype has a handful of counts. The chain carries TRBV10-3 and TRBJ1-2; D not resolved. The CDR3 sequence is 16 residues long. Trimming shortened V by 4 bases and J by 3 bases, and 18 bases separated the two germline ends. Germline V gene data show CDR1 as ENHRY and CDR2 as SYGVKD. The DNA of the CDR3 is TGTGCCATCAGTGGGGCGCGGCGTGCGAAGTACTATGGCTACACCTTC. It encodes CAISGARRAKYYGYTF.

This clonotype was observed a few times. The DNA for the CDR3 is TGTGCCAGCAGTTTATTAGGGGACGTCTACGAGCAGTACTTC. Translated, it gives CASSLLGDVYEQYF. The chain combines TRBV28 with TRBJ2-7; TRBD1 or TRBD2 may be the D gene (5 bases each). Per germline, CDR1 MDHEN and CDR2 SYDVKM. The CDR3 consists of 14 residues. V shed 1 base and J shed 3 bases, with 10 bases lying between them. The entire variable domain, with the rest obtained from reference TRBV28 and TRBJ2-7, is as follows: DVKVTQSSRYLVKRTGEKVFLECVQDMDHENMFWYRQDPGLGLRLIYFSYDVKMKEKGDIPEGYSVSREKKERFSLILESASTNQTSMYLCASSLLGDVYEQYFGPGTRLTVT.

The rearrangement links TRBV9 to TRBJ2-2; 8 bases are a match to TRBD2. The CDR3 runs to 18 residues. CDR1 and CDR2 from the germline V gene are SGDLS and YYNGEE. Unmatched junction bases numbered 8, after V lost 0 bases and J lost 1 base. The CDR3 region has the DNA TGTGCCAGCAGCGTAGGGCCTAGCGGGTTTATGAACACCGGGGAGCTGTTTTTT. It is translated as CASSVGPSGFMNTGELFF.

This clonotype was recorded many times. The genes are TRBV28 and TRBJ1-5; 7 bases line up with TRBD1. The V and J ends lost 7 bases and 0 bases, in that order; junction bases with no gene match: 9. The CDR3 loop spans 16 amino acids. Germline CDR1 MDHEN, CDR2 SYDVKM. This chain's CDR3 is CASTWRQGRSNQPQHF. In DNA form, the CDR3 reads TGTGCCAGCACCTGGAGACAGGGCCGTAGCAATCAGCCCCAGCATTTT.

The V call is TRBV27, the J call TRBJ2-7; no firm D call. Germline V gene lookup returns CDR1 MNHEY and CDR2 SMNVEV (reference sequence). CDR3 length: 13 residues. Between the trimmed V and J ends, which lost 2 bases and 2 bases, there was a span of 7 bases. The CDR3 sequence: CASSLRAAYEQYF. The CDR3, as DNA: TGTGCCAGCAGTTTACGTGCCGCCTACGAGCAGTACTTC.